This paragraph reports one T cell receptor beta chain. As originally analysed: Amplified reference gene primers provided the basis for estimating nucleated cell counts. Sequenced by immunoSEQ multiplex PCR; TCRdb stores in-frame clones only, minus some. The DNA gave D and trimming, while V, J and clone size come from that table. The sample lists roughly 390,000 clones, 85% occurring once. These data belong to a study of blood T cell repertoires in COVID-19. At the level of the study: Material from acute and convalescent COVID-19 was sourced from the United States, Italy and Spain. The cDNA or gDNA used as material had been derived from T cells, B-cell-depleted T cells, or PBMCs.

Sequencing input: peripheral blood. The TCR comes from a woman aged 18-29 years with acute or convalescent COVID-19.

The CDR3 sequence: CASSLGERYEQYF. The CDR3 region has the DNA TGTGCCAGCAGCTTAGGGGAGCGGTACGAGCAGTACTTC. The chain joins TRBV7-9 to TRBJ2-7, with a possible D match to TRBD2 (5 bases). The CDR3 is 13 residues long. Trimming pared 1 base from V and 4 bases from J, leaving 8 bases between. Looked up from germline, CDR1 is SEHNR and CDR2 is FQNEAQ (reference sequence).